One and the same sample provided the 8 T cell receptor beta chains below, sequenced in a study of blood T cell repertoires in COVID-19. Produced via immunoSEQ multiplex PCR; TCRdb's table is partial and in-frame only. The sample has a few hundred thousand clones, 85% to 90% seen once; the top ten hold roughly 1.5%. Input material: PBMCs or T cells enriched from blood (not recorded which). These receptors all stem from a woman aged 18-29 years with acute COVID-19.

This clone was picked up a small number of times. This chain uses TRBV27 with TRBJ2-2; 9 bases are shared with TRBD1. The V and J ends lost 6 bases and 4 bases, in that order; junction bases with no gene match: 6. The germline V gene has CDR1 MNHEY and CDR2 SMNVEV (reference sequence). The CDR3 is 15 amino acids. DNA of the CDR3: TGTGCCAGCAGGTCCGGGACAGGGACCACCGGGGAGCTGTTTTTT. Encoded protein: CASRSGTGTTGELFF.

CDR3 sequence: CASSPDRMNYGYTF. The CDR3 DNA is TGCGCCAGTTCTCCGGACAGGATGAACTATGGCTACACCTTC. J is TRBJ1-2 and V is TRBV10-2; 7 bases fit TRBD1. V lost 9 bases to trimming and J lost 2 bases; unmatched junction nucleotides: 9. The CDR3 runs 14 residues. From germline, CDR1 is WSHSY and CDR2 SAAADI.

The rearrangement links TRBV11-2 to TRBJ2-3; 9 nucleotides match TRBD2. With 0 bases clipped from V and 2 bases from J, the junction kept 12 bases outside the gene matches. The CDR3 covers 19 residues. Germline assignment: CDR1 SGHAT and CDR2 FQNNGV. The CDR3 DNA sequence: TGTGCCAGCAGCTTAGATTTAGCGGGAGTCTACTCTCCCACAGATACGCAGTATTTT. Translation: CASSLDLAGVYSPTDTQYF.

The chain joins TRBV6-4 to TRBJ2-1, with TRBD2 as a possible D gene (5 bases). This CDR3 has 16 residues. V was cut by 0 bases and J by 6 bases, with 15 bases left in between. Germline-derived CDR1 and CDR2 are MRHNA and SNTAGT. CDR3 DNA sequence: TGTGCCAGCAGTGACTCGCGCGGAGGCACCTTCAATGAGCAGTTCTTC. Its translation: CASSDSRGGTFNEQFF.

This chain connects TRBV7-8 to TRBJ1-2; 8 bases are shared with TRBD1. V lost 2 bases and J lost 4; bases outside the gene matches: 3. The CDR3 is 14 amino acids. The V gene's germline CDR1 is SGHVS and CDR2 FQNEAQ. As DNA, the CDR3 is TGTGCCAGCAGCTTAAGACAGGGGTTCTATGGCTACACCTTC. It encodes CASSLRQGFYGYTF.

This chain links TRBV6-2 or TRBV6-3 with TRBJ1-2; the match to TRBD1 covers 10 bases. The germline V gene has CDR1 MNHEY and CDR2 SVGEGT. This CDR3 spans 15 amino acids. V shed 5 bases and J 7 bases; nucleotides not matched to a gene: 10. DNA for the CDR3: TGTGCCAGCAGTCTCCAGGGACAGGGGTGGAGTGGCTACACCTTC. This encodes CASSLQGQGWSGYTF.

V and J are TRBV6-5 and TRBJ2-1; TRBD2 agrees at 13 bases. The J segment lost 6 bases and the V segment lost 9 bases, leaving 2 bases of the junction unmatched. The CDR3 is made up of 13 amino acids. CDR1 MNHEY and CDR2 SVGAGI come from the germline V gene. The CDR3 sequence: CASRLAGGNEQFF. CDR3 DNA: TGTGCCAGTCGACTAGCGGGAGGCAATGAGCAGTTCTTC.

This clone was observed a few times. This sequence joins TRBV29-1 and TRBJ2-3; tentative D call: TRBD1 (6 bases). From germline, CDR1 is SQVTM and CDR2 ANQGSEA. The CDR3 has 14 amino acids. Trimming removed 3 bases at V and 6 bases at J, with 16 bases between. CDR3 protein: CSVEGRQVGDTQYF. The CDR3 coding sequence is TGCAGCGTTGAGGGGAGACAGGTTGGGGATACGCAGTATTTT.